The sequence of this TCR beta chain was determined in a study of blood T cell repertoires in COVID-19. The method was immunoSEQ multiplex PCR; TCRdb's version includes in-frame clones alone and lacks a portion of them. The table lists hundreds of thousands of clones, around 87% of them singletons. This clone was observed a few times. CDR1 is SGHVS, CDR2 FNYEAQ, per germline. CDR3 size: 16 residues. V dropped 5 bases and J dropped 4 bases, with 18 bases sitting between them. V usage is TRBV7-6 and J usage is TRBJ1-5; perhaps TRBD1 as D (6 bases). The clonotype comes from a woman aged 50 to 60 who had recovered from COVID-19. The sequencing input was PBMCs or T cells enriched from blood (not recorded which). DNA of the CDR3: TGTGCCAGCAGCCCAGAGGTACAGGGACCAAATCAGCCCCAGCATTTT. It yields the protein CASSPEVQGPNQPQHF.